One and the same sample provided the 14 T cell receptor beta chains below, sequenced in a study of blood T cell repertoires in COVID-19. The data were produced by immunoSEQ multiplex PCR, yet TCRdb's version contains in-frame clones alone and is incomplete. The table includes roughly 180,000 clones, 70% to 90% detected once. Sample: peripheral blood. The receptor set was obtained from a woman between 25 and 40 years old with active or convalescent COVID-19.

This clone is a singleton in its sample. CDR3 loop: CASSVQAFGGEAFF. Written as DNA, the CDR3 is TGTGCCAGCAGTGTACAGGCCTTTGGGGGGGAAGCTTTCTTT. The chain links TRBV6-4 to TRBJ1-1; TRBD1 is a possible D gene (5 bases). Germline lookup yields CDR1 MRHNA and CDR2 SNTAGT. Between the trimmed V and J ends, which lost 4 bases and 8 bases, there was a span of 17 bases. The CDR3 runs 14 residues.

This chain connects TRBV7-9 to TRBJ1-1; D unclear. The CDR3 sequence is 14 residues long. Germline CDR1 reads SEHNR; CDR2 reads FQNEAQ (reference sequence). V was shortened by 5 bases and J by 1 base, with 11 bases between the two germline ends. CDR3 amino acids: CASSPDTSNTEAFF. CDR3 in DNA: TGTGCCAGCAGCCCCGACACCTCGAACACTGAAGCTTTCTTT.

J is TRBJ2-2 and V is TRBV28; D is perhaps TRBD1 (5 bases). Deletions cut 6 bases from V and 3 bases from J, with 8 bases between. CDR3 length equals 13 residues. CDR1 is MDHEN, CDR2 SYDVKM, per germline. Here the CDR3 reads CASSKGDTGELFF. The CDR3 nucleotides read TGTGCCAGCAGCAAAGGGGACACCGGGGAGCTGTTTTTT.

The V and J genes are TRBV27 and TRBJ2-7; 9 bases match TRBD2. The CDR3 has 15 residues. The V gene end was trimmed by 2 bases and the J gene end by 7 bases; junction bases not matched to a gene: 9. The germline V gene encodes CDR1 MNHEY and CDR2 SMNVEV (reference sequence). In nucleotides, the CDR3 is TGTGCCAGCAGTTTACCCGCAGCGGGGGGCGGGGAGCAGTACTTC. Protein sequence: CASSLPAAGGGEQYF.

The chain recombines TRBV5-1 with TRBJ1-1, with D possibly being TRBD1 (5 bases). Per the germline V gene, CDR1 is SGHRS and CDR2 is YFSETQ. CDR3 size: 15 residues. With 4 bases removed from V and 3 bases from J, the gap between germline ends came to 16 bases. CDR3 protein: CASSGGGGIDTEAFF. In DNA form, the CDR3 reads TGCGCCAGCAGCGGCGGTGGGGGGATCGACACTGAAGCTTTCTTT.

Regarding this clone: Other nucleotide sequences in the sample specify the same CDR3. The CDR3 spells CASSSGQGYEQYF. The CDR3 bases are TGTGCCAGCAGTTCGGGACAGGGCTACGAGCAGTACTTC. The rearrangement joins TRBV28 to TRBJ2-7, with 9 nucleotides matching TRBD1. V lost 4 bases to trimming and J lost 3 bases; unmatched junction nucleotides: 1. The CDR3 spans 13 residues. Germline V lookup: CDR1 MDHEN, CDR2 SYDVKM. Combining the CDR3 with reference TRBV28 and TRBJ2-7 gives the whole variable domain DVKVTQSSRYLVKRTGEKVFLECVQDMDHENMFWYRQDPGLGLRLIYFSYDVKMKEKGDIPEGYSVSREKKERFSLILESASTNQTSMYLCASSSGQGYEQYFGPGTRLTVT.

In this sample, this clone turned up a few times. CDR3 DNA: TGCAGTGCTAGTTCCCTGACTAGCGGGAGGGCCTTGTACAATGAGCAGTTCTTC. Its translation: CSASSLTSGRALYNEQFF. The chain has TRBV20-1 and TRBJ2-1; TRBD2 aligns across 14 bases. V lost 3 bases, J lost 4 bases, and 11 bases stayed unmatched. The CDR3 length is 18 residues. Looked up from germline, CDR1 is DFQATT and CDR2 is SNEGSKA (reference sequence).

For the CDR3, the DNA is TGTGCCAGTAGTACCCTGGAGGGATACCGTGAGCAGTTCTTC. It is translated as CASSTLEGYREQFF. The chain combines TRBV19 with TRBJ2-1, with D possibly matching TRBD2 (6 bases). Trimming pared 4 bases from V and 9 bases from J, leaving 16 bases between. CDR3 length: 14 amino acids. Per the germline V gene, CDR1 is LNHDA and CDR2 is SQIVND (reference sequence).

The V and J genes are TRBV7-9 and TRBJ1-1; maybe TRBD1 (5 bases). Trimming took off 4 bases at V and 3 bases at J, with 12 bases between the two ends. The length of the CDR3 is 14 residues. Germline V gene lookup returns CDR1 SEHNR and CDR2 FQNEAQ (reference sequence). In DNA form, the CDR3 reads TGTGCCAGCAGCTCACAGGTCCCGCACACTGAAGCTTTCTTT. Its protein product is CASSSQVPHTEAFF.

The chain is built from TRBV5-1 and TRBJ1-2; no clear D. CDR3 length equals 14 residues. CDR1 and CDR2 from the germline V gene are SGHRS and YFSETQ. Trimming removed 4 bases at V and 5 bases at J, with 15 bases between. CDR3 amino acids: CASSRSTQPYGYTF. The CDR3 DNA sequence: TGCGCCAGCAGCCGATCTACACAGCCGTATGGCTACACCTTC. Using reference TRBV5-1 and TRBJ1-2 for the parts outside the CDR3, the full variable domain is KAGVTQTPRYLIKTRGQQVTLSCSPISGHRSVSWYQQTPGQGLQFLFEYFSETQRNKGNFPGRFSGRQFSNSRSEMNVSTLELGDSALYLCASSRSTQPYGYTFGSGTRLTVV.

The gene calls are TRBV15 and TRBJ2-3, with D perhaps TRBD2 (5 bases). The length of the CDR3 is 13 residues. The germline V gene encodes CDR1 LNHNV and CDR2 YYDKDF (reference sequence). V lost 6 bases and J lost 6, with 13 bases in between. The DNA of the CDR3 is TGTGCCACCAGTACCGGGATAAGCGATACGCAGTATTTT. Translated: CATSTGISDTQYF.

The J gene is TRBJ2-1, the V gene TRBV5-4; 8 positions agree with TRBD1. This CDR3 is 15 amino acids long. CDR1 is SGHNT and CDR2 is YYREEE in the germline V gene (reference sequence). J lost 8 bases, V lost 5 bases, and 12 bases had no gene match. The CDR3 reads CASSPGAGQVYEQFF. The DNA of the CDR3 is TGTGCCAGCAGTCCCGGGGCGGGACAGGTCTATGAGCAGTTCTTC. The full variable domain, with the rest looked up from reference TRBV5-4 and TRBJ2-1, is ETGVTQSPTHLIKTRGQQVTLRCSSQSGHNTVSWYQQALGQGPQFIFQYYREEENGRGNFPPRFSGLQFPNYSSELNVNALELDDSALYLCASSPGAGQVYEQFFGPGTRLTVL.

The rearrangement links TRBV3-1 (or the pseudogene TRBV3-2) to TRBJ1-2, with D unclear. CDR3 length: 16 amino acids. V was clipped by 0 bases and J by 4 bases, with 15 bases between them. Germline lookup yields CDR1 LGHDT and CDR2 YNNKEL (reference sequence). The CDR3 loop reads CASSQDRPEAIYGYTF. The CDR3 DNA is TGTGCCAGCAGCCAAGATAGGCCGGAAGCGATCTATGGCTACACCTTC.

The rearrangement joins TRBV3-1 (or the pseudogene TRBV3-2) to TRBJ1-5; D gene unclear. Trimming stripped 1 base from V and 4 bases from J, with 8 bases between. CDR1 and CDR2 (germline): LGHDT, YNNKEL (reference sequence). The CDR3 runs to 14 residues. CDR3 region: CASSQVNSNQPQHF. DNA of the CDR3: TGTGCCAGCAGCCAAGTCAACTCTAATCAGCCCCAGCATTTT.